The following is a TCR beta chain sequence with its context. These data belong to a study of T cell changes during pregnancy in multiple sclerosis. Method: immunoSEQ multiplex PCR; TCRdb's copy keeps in-frame clones and lacks some. The table shows about 59,000 clones, with roughly 91% occurring only once. This clonotype originated in a female donor in good health, enrolled as a control in a pregnancy study. The starting material was peripheral blood, obtained in the third trimester of pregnancy.

The CDR3 DNA is TGCAGCGTTGAACAGGGGGCTAATCAGCCCCAGCATTTT. It translates to CSVEQGANQPQHF. This chain links TRBV29-1 with TRBJ1-5; 8 bases line up with TRBD1. The V gene end was trimmed by 2 bases and the J gene end by 4 bases; junction bases not matched to a gene: 1. Per germline, CDR1 SQVTM and CDR2 ANQGSEA. The CDR3 sequence is 13 residues long.